Listed here are 18 T cell receptor beta chains from one sample, sequenced in a study of blood T cell repertoires in COVID-19 (TCRdb year 2020). The library was generated by the immunoSEQ multiplex PCR assay. Not all clones reach the TCRdb copy of this immuneACCESS table, which keeps in-frame sequences only. Checked studies attribute under half of the gap to unresolved V genes and leave the rest unexplained. The sample yields a few hundred thousand clones; 85% were counted once. More than 3% of the sample goes to the ten largest clones. The sequencing input was peripheral blood. These receptors originate from a woman younger than 35 with acute or convalescent COVID-19.

The chain links TRBV5-1 to TRBJ1-1; a possible D gene is TRBD1 (5 bases). Germline values: CDR1 SGHRS, CDR2 YFSETQ. V was pared by 0 bases and J by 4 bases, with 10 bases between. This CDR3 contains 14 residues. The DNA of the CDR3 is TGCGCCAGCAGCTTGGTGCAGGGAGGCACTGAAGCTTTCTTT. Protein product: CASSLVQGGTEAFF.

This clone came up a few times. The chain carries TRBV5-1 and TRBJ2-2, with a tentative D call TRBD1 (5 bases). V lost 0 bases and J lost 6, with 9 bases in between. The CDR3 extends over 14 amino acids. Germline lookup yields CDR1 SGHRS and CDR2 YFSETQ. In DNA, the CDR3 is TGCGCCAGCAGCTTGGGGGGCGCATCCGGGGAGCTGTTTTTT. Its translation: CASSLGGASGELFF.

The genes are TRBV28 and TRBJ2-7; D is unresolved. V was cut by 6 bases and J by 3 bases, with 15 bases left in between. This CDR3 has 14 residues. CDR1 is MDHEN, CDR2 SYDVKM, per germline. The CDR3 DNA reads TGTGCCAGCAGCTTGAAACGCCGACACTACGAGCAGTACTTC. Translation: CASSLKRRHYEQYF.

The J gene is TRBJ1-6, the V gene TRBV2; D uncertain. The CDR3 is 13 residues long. Trimming pared 6 bases from V and 8 bases from J, leaving 11 bases between. CDR1 and CDR2 from the germline V gene are SNHLY and FYNNEI. The CDR3 spells CASSQEEDSPLHF. CDR3 DNA sequence: TGTGCCAGCAGCCAGGAGGAGGATTCACCCCTCCACTTT.

The DNA of the CDR3 is TGTGCTAGTGGTTTTCGTGGGACAGTCCAAGAGACCCAGTACTTC. It encodes CASGFRGTVQETQYF. This chain joins TRBV12-5 and TRBJ2-5; 7 bases align to TRBD1. The V segment lost 3 bases and the J segment 1 base; nucleotides outside the gene matches: 5. The length of the CDR3 is 15 residues. Germline loops: CDR1 LGHNT, CDR2 FRNRAP.

The rearrangement links TRBV5-4 to TRBJ1-4; D call uncertain. The CDR3 spans 16 residues. V lost 6 bases to trimming and J lost 2 bases, with 17 bases between them. Germline CDR1 SGHNT, CDR2 YYREEE (reference sequence). The CDR3 region is CASIHPGFGTNEKLFF. In DNA, the CDR3 is TGTGCCAGCATACACCCAGGATTTGGGACTAATGAAAAACTGTTTTTT. Based on the CDR3 plus reference TRBV5-4 and TRBJ1-4, the full variable domain is ETGVTQSPTHLIKTRGQQVTLRCSSQSGHNTVSWYQQALGQGPQFIFQYYREEENGRGNFPPRFSGLQFPNYSSELNVNALELDDSALYLCASIHPGFGTNEKLFFGSGTQLSVL.

There are a few counts of this clone. Written as DNA, the CDR3 is TGTGCCAGTAGTGTACAGGGGAAAACTTTCTTT. The encoded protein is CASSVQGKTFF. The rearrangement joins TRBV19 to TRBJ1-1; 7 bases are a match to TRBD1. Germline assignment: CDR1 LNHDA and CDR2 SQIVND (reference sequence). V shed 5 bases and J 12 bases; nucleotides not matched to a gene: 6. The CDR3 contains 11 residues.

The chain uses TRBV28 and TRBJ1-5; D possibly corresponds to TRBD1 (5 bases). The CDR3 spans 13 residues. V was cut by 9 bases and J by 6 bases, with 15 bases left in between. Germline CDR1 and CDR2: MDHEN and SYDVKM. The CDR3 nucleotides read TGTGCCAGTAAACTAAGGGGAACTCAGCCCCAGCATTTT. As protein: CASKLRGTQPQHF.

The rearrangement links TRBV5-1 to TRBJ1-6, with TRBD1 as a possible D gene (5 bases). The germline V and J ends were trimmed by 0 bases and 7 bases, with 8 bases remaining between them. This CDR3 contains 14 residues. Germline V gene data show CDR1 as SGHRS and CDR2 as YFSETQ. In DNA, the CDR3 is TGCGCCAGCAGCTTGGACGGGGGGAATTCACCCCTCCACTTT. It specifies CASSLDGGNSPLHF.

This chain links TRBV6-1 with TRBJ1-1, with 10 bases identical to TRBD1. This CDR3 has 17 residues. Germline-derived CDR1 and CDR2 are MNHNS and SASEGT. The V and J ends lost 0 bases and 2 bases, in that order; junction bases with no gene match: 6. CDR3 region: CASSEAGGQGINTEAFF. The CDR3 nucleotides are TGTGCCAGCAGTGAAGCGGGGGGACAGGGGATAAACACTGAAGCTTTCTTT.

This sequence joins TRBV7-3 and TRBJ1-1; a weak D match, TRBD1 (6 bases). There are 16 residues in the CDR3. In germline, CDR1 is SGHTA, CDR2 FQGTGA. Trimming shortened V by 5 bases and J by 0 bases, and 16 bases separated the two germline ends. The CDR3 reads CASSPADRPLNTEAFF. For the CDR3, the DNA is TGTGCCAGCAGCCCCGCCGACAGGCCACTGAACACTGAAGCTTTCTTT.

The chain employs TRBV2 and TRBJ1-6; TRBD1 might be the D (6 bases). V shed 8 bases and J shed 7 bases, with 21 bases lying between them. CDR3 length: 16 amino acids. The germline V gene encodes CDR1 SNHLY and CDR2 FYNNEI. The DNA of the CDR3 is TGTGCCAGCTGGGCGGACAGAACTGGTACGAATTCACCCCTCCACTTT. Translated: CASWADRTGTNSPLHF.

V and J are TRBV28 and TRBJ1-2; TRBD1 matches 10 bases. The CDR3 extends over 18 amino acids. CDR1 is MDHEN, CDR2 SYDVKM, per germline. V was clipped by 4 bases and J by 5 bases; unmatched bases: 16. The CDR3 region has the DNA TGTGCCAGCAGTTCCCCGGGACAGGGGATGTATTTAGGGTATGGCTACACCTTC. This translates into CASSSPGQGMYLGYGYTF.

The chain employs TRBV24-1 and TRBJ2-2, with D possibly being TRBD2 (6 bases). The CDR3 contains 15 residues. Germline-derived CDR1 and CDR2 are KGHDR and SFDVKD. V dropped 7 bases and J dropped 0 bases, with 11 bases sitting between them. CDR3 nucleotide sequence: TGTGCCACCAGGCCAGCGGGTACGAACACCGGGGAGCTGTTTTTT. It specifies CATRPAGTNTGELFF.

Only one count was recorded for this clone. The chain employs TRBV6-4 and TRBJ1-5; 9 bases match TRBD1. The germline V gene has CDR1 MRHNA and CDR2 SNTAGT. This CDR3 comprises 15 residues. V was pared by 6 bases and J by 0 bases, with 3 bases of the junction left unmatched. The CDR3 sequence is CASSRTGDSNQPQHF. The DNA of the CDR3 is TGTGCCAGCAGCCGGACAGGGGATAGCAATCAGCCCCAGCATTTT.

CDR3: CASSPQGAGGAKNIQYF. The CDR3 DNA sequence: TGTGCCAGCTCACCACAGGGGGCGGGAGGAGCCAAAAACATTCAGTACTTC. This sequence joins TRBV18 and TRBJ2-4, with D perhaps TRBD2 (8 bases). CDR1 is KGHSH, CDR2 LQKENI, per germline. The length of the CDR3 is 17 residues. V was cut by 1 base and J by 0 bases, with 13 bases left in between. The complete variable domain, with remaining parts taken from reference TRBV18 and TRBJ2-4, reads NAGVMQNPRHLVRRRGQEARLRCSPMKGHSHVYWYRQLPEEGLKFMVYLQKENIIDESGMPKERFSAEFPKEGPSILRIQQVVRGDSAAYFCASSPQGAGGAKNIQYFGAGTRLSVL.

J is TRBJ1-1 and V is TRBV11-3; D is uncertain. The CDR3 is 13 residues long. Trimming took off 2 bases at V and 11 bases at J, with 15 bases between the two ends. Germline CDR1 is SGHNT and CDR2 is YENEEA. The CDR3: CASSLNFEREAFF. CDR3 nucleotides: TGTGCCAGCAGCTTAAACTTTGAGCGGGAGGCTTTCTTT.

The chain couples TRBV7-8 to TRBJ1-6, with 9 bases identical to TRBD1. The CDR3 is 17 amino acids. Germline CDR1 reads SGHVS; CDR2 reads FQNEAQ. The V segment lost 5 bases and the J segment 4 bases; nucleotides outside the gene matches: 9. CDR3 nucleotide sequence: TGTGCCAGCAGCCTGACTGGGACAGGGATATATAATTCACCCCTCCACTTT. Its translation is CASSLTGTGIYNSPLHF.